These 17 T cell receptor beta chains were all obtained from the same sample, sequenced in a study of cytomegalovirus exposure and HLA in healthy donors. 13 Jbeta primers and 60 Vbeta primers were used for the PCR. Libraries were prepared by immunoSEQ multiplex PCR; TCRdb keeps only in-frame clonotypes and omits some of them. The sample shows some 99,000 clones, over 60% of them seen only once. The sequenced material came from PBMCs. These receptors all stem from a female donor in good health and CMV-seronegative.

The V gene is TRBV2, the J gene TRBJ2-2, with TRBD1 matching 8 bases. The CDR3 is 14 amino acids. The J segment lost 6 bases and the V segment lost 5 bases, leaving 5 bases of the junction unmatched. Germline loops: CDR1 SNHLY, CDR2 FYNNEI. DNA for the CDR3: TGTGCCAGCAGTCCGAACAGGGGGGCCGGGGAGCTGTTTTTT. It is translated as CASSPNRGAGELFF.

The chain uses TRBV27 and TRBJ1-2; D gene uncertain. CDR1 is MNHEY, CDR2 SMNVEV, per germline (reference sequence). This CDR3 region has 10 residues. Trimming removed 6 bases at V and 12 bases at J, with 11 bases between. The CDR3 DNA sequence: TGTGCCAGCAGAGCCATCAACCACACCTTC. It yields the protein CASRAINHTF.

The chain employs TRBV27 and TRBJ2-3; D is ambiguous. Trimming left V 5 bases short and J 2 bases short, with 14 bases between. The CDR3 runs to 15 residues. Germline V gives CDR1 MNHEY, CDR2 SMNVEV (reference sequence). The CDR3 region is CASSPRRLYTDTQYF. The CDR3 nucleotides read TGTGCCAGCAGTCCACGCAGACTTTACACAGATACGCAGTATTTT.

The chain carries TRBV27 and TRBJ2-1; 7 nucleotides align to TRBD2. J gave up 1 base and V 6 bases, and 6 bases lay outside the gene matches. Germline V gene data show CDR1 as MNHEY and CDR2 as SMNVEV (reference sequence). The CDR3 contains 15 residues. The CDR3 loop is CASRPGGTSYNEQFF. Here the CDR3 DNA reads TGTGCCAGCAGACCCGGGGGGACTTCCTACAATGAGCAGTTCTTC.

This clone has a handful of counts. The chain couples TRBV27 to TRBJ2-7; TRBD2 agrees at 7 bases. Trimming took 1 base from V and 3 from J; bases not matched to a gene: 9. Looked up from germline, CDR1 is MNHEY and CDR2 is SMNVEV (reference sequence). The CDR3 contains 16 residues. This CDR3 is CASSLFPAAGVYEQYF. The CDR3, as DNA: TGTGCCAGCAGTTTATTTCCAGCCGCGGGGGTCTACGAGCAGTACTTC.

In DNA form, the CDR3 reads TGTGCCAGCTCACGCGCTAGCGGGAGTCGGTACGAGCAGTACTTC. Amino acids: CASSRASGSRYEQYF. This sequence joins TRBV18 and TRBJ2-7, with TRBD2 matching 10 bases. Germline trimming cut 4 bases from V and 4 bases from J; bases unmatched to any gene: 7. CDR1 and CDR2 from the germline V gene are KGHSH and LQKENI. This CDR3 spans 15 amino acids.

V gene TRBV5-4 combines with J gene TRBJ2-3; 10 nucleotides line up with TRBD2. The germline gives CDR1 SGHNT, CDR2 YYREEE (reference sequence). The CDR3 is 15 amino acids. Trimming took 6 bases from V and 6 from J; bases not matched to a gene: 10. The CDR3 region has the DNA TGTGCCAGCACCTTAGGAACTAGCGGGGTGGATACGCAGTATTTT. As protein: CASTLGTSGVDTQYF. The full variable domain, its missing parts supplied by reference TRBV5-4 and TRBJ2-3, is ETGVTQSPTHLIKTRGQQVTLRCSSQSGHNTVSWYQQALGQGPQFIFQYYREEENGRGNFPPRFSGLQFPNYSSELNVNALELDDSALYLCASTLGTSGVDTQYFGPGTRLTVL.

This clone was observed a few times. The chain recombines TRBV10-1 with TRBJ2-5, with 8 bases fitting TRBD2. V trimming: 8 bases; J trimming: 5 bases; junction bases outside the gene matches: 10. There are 14 residues in the CDR3. Germline CDR1 and CDR2: WNHNN and SYGVQD (reference sequence). The CDR3 region is CASGSGGAGETQYF. CDR3 nucleotide sequence: TGCGCCAGCGGATCCGGGGGGGCCGGGGAGACCCAGTACTTC.

This rearrangement joins TRBV19 to TRBJ1-1; 8 bases are shared with TRBD1. CDR3 length equals 15 residues. The ends lost 7 bases at V and 1 base at J; junction bases unmatched: 8. CDR1 and CDR2 from the germline V gene are LNHDA and SQIVND (reference sequence). This CDR3 reads CASTLRQGTNTEAFF. The CDR3 region has the DNA TGTGCCAGTACCTTACGACAGGGGACGAACACTGAAGCTTTCTTT. The variable domain in full, completed from reference TRBV19 and TRBJ1-1, reads DGGITQSPKYLFRKEGQNVTLSCEQNLNHDAMYWYRQDPGQGLRLIYYSQIVNDFQKGDIAEGYSVSREKKESFPLTVTSAQKNPTAFYLCASTLRQGTNTEAFFGQGTRLTVV.

The chain carries TRBV5-4 and TRBJ1-1; unclear D gene. The germline V gene encodes CDR1 SGHNT and CDR2 YYREEE (reference sequence). The V and J ends lost 0 bases and 10 bases respectively, with 13 bases between them. The CDR3 is 13 amino acids. The CDR3 bases are TGTGCCAGCAGCTTGGCCCCTATCCGGGGAGCTTTCTTT. It is translated as CASSLAPIRGAFF.

The rearrangement uses TRBV19 and TRBJ1-2, with D perhaps TRBD1 (6 bases). CDR3 size: 15 residues. CDR1 is LNHDA, CDR2 SQIVND, per germline (reference sequence). With 5 bases removed from V and 8 bases from J, the gap between germline ends came to 21 bases. CDR3 in DNA: TGTGCCAGTAGTCCTACACAGGGCTCCCCGGCGGGCTACACCTTC. It is translated as CASSPTQGSPAGYTF.

This clone was counted a single time. The chain joins TRBV5-1 to TRBJ2-7, with 7 bases lining up with TRBD1. The CDR3 consists of 14 residues. The V gene's germline CDR1 is SGHRS and CDR2 YFSETQ. Losses at the gene ends were 0 bases for V and 3 bases for J; bases not matched to a gene: 3. This chain's CDR3 is CASSLAGTVYEQYF. The CDR3 DNA reads TGCGCCAGCAGCTTGGCCGGGACAGTCTACGAGCAGTACTTC.

This clone was counted only a few times. The chain uses TRBV4-1 and TRBJ2-7; D call uncertain. This CDR3 has 16 amino acids. Germline CDR1 and CDR2: MGHRA and YSYEKL. V was cut by 0 bases and J by 1 base, with 13 bases left in between. CDR3 nucleotide sequence: TGCGCCAGCAGCCAAGACTTGAGTCAGGATTCCTACGAGCAGTACTTC. Its translation is CASSQDLSQDSYEQYF.

The chain recombines TRBV7-3 with TRBJ1-6; 8 bases match TRBD1. Trimming cost V 4 bases and J 7 bases; bases outside gene matches: 3. Germline values: CDR1 SGHTA, CDR2 FQGTGA. The CDR3 covers 14 residues. CDR3 sequence: CASSSTGENSPLHF. CDR3 nucleotide sequence: TGTGCCAGCAGCTCGACAGGGGAAAATTCACCCCTCCACTTT.

The chain combines TRBV9 with TRBJ2-3; 9 nucleotides agree with TRBD2. The CDR3 totals 18 residues. V was clipped by 2 bases and J by 5 bases; unmatched bases: 15. Germline loops: CDR1 SGDLS, CDR2 YYNGEE. The CDR3 region is CASSVELSSGDGGDTQYF. Here the CDR3 DNA reads TGTGCCAGCAGCGTGGAGCTGTCTAGCGGGGACGGGGGAGATACGCAGTATTTT.

V usage is TRBV28 and J usage is TRBJ1-1; D is ambiguous. V was clipped by 7 bases and J by 0 bases, with 12 bases between them. CDR3 size: 14 residues. The germline V gene encodes CDR1 MDHEN and CDR2 SYDVKM. CDR3 loop: CASTTVILNTEAFF. The CDR3 DNA is TGTGCCAGCACAACGGTCATTTTGAACACTGAAGCTTTCTTT.

This chain joins TRBV9 and TRBJ1-6; D perhaps matches TRBD1 (5 bases). The length of the CDR3 is 15 residues. Germline V CDR1 and CDR2: SGDLS, YYNGEE. The V end lost 1 base, the J end lost 7 bases, and 12 bases lay between the germline ends. The CDR3 sequence is CASSVRPGWNSPLHF. In nucleotides, the CDR3 is TGTGCCAGCAGCGTACGTCCAGGGTGGAATTCACCCCTCCACTTT.